This T cell receptor (beta chain) was retrieved from a study of identical twins. Study-wide results and limits: Researchers reported weaker excess twin sharing in beta out-of-frame sequences. Low generation-probability sequences were in excess among twin-shared out-of-frame alpha sequences. Among monozygotic twins, out-of-frame TCR alpha sharing exceeded what models predicted.

cDNA carried unique molecular identifiers, and a universal primer site was added by template switching. MiXCR, run by TCRdb on the 5' RACE reads, gives a single entry per CDR3 protein. The table lists 1.5 million to 2 million distinct CDR3 sequences, less than 35% of them singletons. Germline CDR1 is DFQATT and CDR2 is SNEGSKA (reference sequence). This CDR3 has 18 amino acids. J gave up 8 bases and V 0 bases, and 12 bases lay outside the gene matches. This clonotype showed up many times. The antigen is unknown. Sequenced: cord blood. The origin of this receptor is a newborn girl in good health. J is TRBJ2-3 and V is TRBV20-1; 15 positions match TRBD2. The CDR3, as DNA: TGCAGTGCTAGAGATAATTCCCGGACTAGCGGGAGGGCCTTTACGCAGTATTTT. This translates into CSARDNSRTSGRAFTQYF.